The clone carrying this TCR beta chain has a count of ten or more. This sample was taken from a study of T cells in Graves' hyperthyroidism and ophthalmopathy. The CDR3 is 15 residues long. The V end was cut by 0 bases, the J end by 0 bases, with 9 bases between. From germline, CDR1 is SEHNR and CDR2 FQNEAQ (reference sequence). Regions amplified from RNA transcripts were the TCR beta CDR3 regions. First-round RT-PCR of the TCR CDR3 relied on the HTBI primer set. TCRdb re-called the multiplex PCR reads through MiXCR, storing one row per CDR3 protein. The sample consists of approximately 700,000 distinct CDR3 sequences, about 45% of them appearing once.

V is TRBV7-9 and J is TRBJ2-7; D is ambiguous. The sequence came from an adult man with Graves' disease, either hyperthyroidism or ophthalmopathy (not recorded which). The specimen sequenced was peripheral blood or thyroid tissue (not recorded which). CDR3 bases: TGTGCCAGCAGCTTAGCGAATCGGTCCTCCTACGAGCAGTACTTC. Amino acids: CASSLANRSSYEQYF.